The 32 T cell receptor beta chains below all came from one sample that was sequenced in a study of beta chain features in type 1 diabetes. Study-wide results and limits: Shortening of TCRB CDR3s, moderate but significant, appeared in all four CD4+ subsets of Type 1 diabetes patients.

Expressed TCRB transcripts were sequenced because the isolated RNA had all been reverse transcribed beforehand. The protocol was immunoSEQ multiplex PCR, while the TCRdb copy is restricted to in-frame clones and leaves out a portion. This table has about 740,000 clones, under 15% appearing once. These receptors have no known antigen. The sequencing sample was made of naive CD4+ T cells from blood. Receptor source: a man aged 18-30 years with type 1 diabetes.

The chain has TRBV6-6 and TRBJ1-4; D ambiguous. The V gene lost 2 bases and the J gene lost 0 bases, with 10 bases spanning the gap. This CDR3 spans 16 amino acids. The germline V gene encodes CDR1 MNHNY and CDR2 SVGAGI (reference sequence). Written as DNA, the CDR3 is TGTGCCAGCAGTTACGACCTCGGAGCAACTAATGAAAAACTGTTTTTT. It encodes CASSYDLGATNEKLFF.

This clone showed up just a few times. This sequence joins TRBV10-3 and TRBJ1-1, with 8 bases that match TRBD1. This CDR3 is built from 18 residues. In germline, CDR1 is ENHRY, CDR2 SYGVKD. The junction had 11 bases not matched to a gene; V was cut back by 1 base and J by 1 base. The CDR3 nucleotides read TGTGCCATCAGTGAGTATCCAGGGGGCTTTGGCACGAACACTGAAGCTTTCTTT. Amino acid sequence: CAISEYPGGFGTNTEAFF.

This clone came up a few times. The V and J genes are TRBV14 and TRBJ1-6; TRBD1 agrees at 7 bases. The CDR3 loop spans 15 amino acids. Germline values: CDR1 SGHDN, CDR2 FVKESK. The junction had 5 bases not matched to a gene; V was cut back by 2 bases and J by 7 bases. DNA of the CDR3: TGTGCCAGCAGCCAACAGGGACAGAGCAATTCACCCCTCCACTTT. It specifies CASSQQGQSNSPLHF.

In DNA form, the CDR3 reads TGTGCCAGCAGCTTAGCAGGGGGGCAGGTTGCCCAGCCCCAGCATTTT. This gives the protein CASSLAGGQVAQPQHF. The chain links TRBV7-8 to TRBJ1-5; perhaps TRBD1 as D (6 bases). The CDR3 contains 16 residues. CDR1 SGHVS and CDR2 FQNEAQ come from the germline V gene. V dropped 0 bases and J dropped 7 bases, with 16 bases sitting between them.

In this sample, this clone turned up a few times. The gene calls are TRBV5-1 and TRBJ1-1; 8 bases are shared with TRBD1. This CDR3 has 15 amino acids. V lost 0 bases, J lost 7 bases, and 8 bases stayed unmatched. From germline, CDR1 is SGHRS and CDR2 YFSETQ. In DNA, the CDR3 is TGCGCCAGCAGCTTGGCCGACAGGGGCATGAGTGAAGCTTTCTTT. Amino acids: CASSLADRGMSEAFF.

This clone has just a few counts. The J gene is TRBJ2-1, the V gene TRBV30; D may correspond to TRBD1 or TRBD2 (6 bases each). This CDR3 is 12 amino acids long. V lost 2 bases, J lost 9 bases, and 11 bases lay in between. Per the germline V gene, CDR1 is GTSNPN and CDR2 is SVGIG (reference sequence). The CDR3 nucleotides are TGTGCCTGGAGTTCCGGGGGCGTTGAGCAGTTCTTC. Its translation is CAWSSGGVEQFF.

V and J are TRBV6-5 and TRBJ2-7; D perhaps matches TRBD2 (6 bases). CDR3 length equals 15 residues. V was cut by 5 bases and J by 2 bases, with 16 bases left in between. Germline loops: CDR1 MNHEY, CDR2 SVGAGI. Here the CDR3 reads CASSQGTSTAYEQYF. CDR3 nucleotides: TGTGCCAGCAGTCAAGGGACTTCGACGGCCTACGAGCAGTACTTC.

This clone was picked up a small number of times. The gene calls are TRBV10-3 and TRBJ1-5; perhaps TRBD1 as D (6 bases). CDR3 length: 13 residues. Germline CDR1 reads ENHRY; CDR2 reads SYGVKD. V lost 10 bases, J lost 1 base, and 11 bases lay in between. The CDR3 sequence is CATRGISNQPQHF. The DNA of the CDR3 is TGTGCCACCAGGGGCATCAGCAATCAGCCCCAGCATTTT.

There are a few counts of this clone. This chain joins TRBV27 and TRBJ2-2, with no clear D. CDR3 length equals 14 residues. Germline lookup yields CDR1 MNHEY and CDR2 SMNVEV (reference sequence). Trimming pared 4 bases from V and 6 bases from J, leaving 12 bases between. CDR3 protein: CASSSPVRPGELFF. The CDR3 DNA sequence: TGTGCCAGCAGTTCGCCTGTGCGTCCCGGGGAGCTGTTTTTT.

This chain joins TRBV30 and TRBJ2-3; no clear D gene. The CDR3 contains 15 residues. V lost 0 bases and J 0 bases, leaving 10 bases between the germline ends. Germline-derived CDR1 and CDR2 are GTSNPN and SVGIG (reference sequence). CDR3 protein: CAWSVRGPSTDTQYF. CDR3 sequence (DNA): TGTGCCTGGAGTGTACGCGGTCCCAGCACAGATACGCAGTATTTT. The whole variable domain, remainder taken from reference TRBV30 and TRBJ2-3, is SQTIHQWPATLVQPVGSPLSLECTVEGTSNPNLYWYRQAAGRGLQLLFYSVGIGQISSEVPQNLSASRPQDRQFILSSKKLLLSDSGFYLCAWSVRGPSTDTQYFGPGTRLTVL.

The chain couples TRBV2 to TRBJ1-2, with D possibly matching TRBD1 (6 bases). Trimming shortened V by 3 bases and J by 8 bases, and 19 bases separated the two germline ends. The CDR3 length is 15 residues. The germline gives CDR1 SNHLY, CDR2 FYNNEI. The CDR3 is CASSDLQGRGDGYTF. CDR3 coding DNA: TGTGCCAGCAGTGACCTACAGGGTCGTGGCGACGGCTACACCTTC.

This clone has a handful of counts. The CDR3 DNA is TGTGCCAGCAGTGAGAGACAGGGGTCCTCGAACACCGGGGAGCTGTTTTTT. This sequence encodes CASSERQGSSNTGELFF. The chain employs TRBV2 and TRBJ2-2, with 8 bases lining up with TRBD1. Trimming took 3 bases from V and 0 from J; bases not matched to a gene: 6. Per germline, CDR1 SNHLY and CDR2 FYNNEI. The length of the CDR3 is 17 residues.

In its sample, this clone was seen a few times. This chain uses TRBV27 with TRBJ1-2; D gene unclear. The ends were cut back, 6 bases at V and 1 base at J, with 18 bases in the middle. Germline V CDR1 and CDR2: MNHEY, SMNVEV (reference sequence). CDR3 length: 16 residues. The DNA of the CDR3 is TGTGCCAGCAGGGGAGTAGGGCAGTTCAGTAACTATGGCTACACCTTC. Its protein product is CASRGVGQFSNYGYTF.

This clone came up a few times. The chain combines TRBV2 with TRBJ2-2; no definite D call. There are 16 residues in the CDR3. V was clipped by 0 bases and J by 1 base, with 9 bases between them. In germline, CDR1 is SNHLY, CDR2 FYNNEI. The CDR3 nucleotides are TGTGCCAGCAGTGAAGCTGGCCAGAGGAACACCGGGGAGCTGTTTTTT. It translates to CASSEAGQRNTGELFF.

V is TRBV10-3 and J is TRBJ2-3; 14 positions match TRBD2. Per the germline V gene, CDR1 is ENHRY and CDR2 is SYGVKD. Germline trimming cut 7 bases from V and 2 bases from J; bases unmatched to any gene: 5. There are 16 residues in the CDR3. As DNA, the CDR3 is TGTGCCATCAAATGGACTAGCGGGGGGAACACAGATACGCAGTATTTT. Translated, it gives CAIKWTSGGNTDTQYF.

The sample holds a few counts of this clone. The chain combines TRBV6-1 with TRBJ1-6; unclear D gene. This CDR3 is built from 15 residues. V was cut by 6 bases and J by 8 bases, with 17 bases left in between. Germline CDR1 MNHNS, CDR2 SASEGT. For the CDR3, the DNA is TGTGCCAGCAGCCAACTCGGGGTTGGGGATTCACCCCTCCACTTT. Protein: CASSQLGVGDSPLHF.

The table lists this clone with a few counts. The chain links TRBV6-1 to TRBJ1-5; no reliable D call. With 2 bases removed from V and 4 bases from J, the gap between germline ends came to 18 bases. Germline V lookup: CDR1 MNHNS, CDR2 SASEGT. The CDR3 covers 17 residues. CDR3 loop: CASSERQTTFWNQPQHF. The CDR3 region has the DNA TGTGCCAGCAGTGAAAGGCAGACTACCTTCTGGAATCAGCCCCAGCATTTT.

Only a few counts were recorded for this clone. The rearrangement links TRBV10-3 to TRBJ2-1; possibly TRBD2 for D (6 bases). CDR3 length: 13 amino acids. Germline V gene data show CDR1 as ENHRY and CDR2 as SYGVKD. Trimming stripped 3 bases from V and 14 bases from J, with 17 bases between. The CDR3 here is CAISDGGAFIKFF. The CDR3 DNA is TGTGCCATCAGTGACGGCGGGGCGTTTATTAAGTTCTTC.

This clone turned up a few times. This chain uses TRBV30 with TRBJ2-1; the match to TRBD1 covers 10 bases. CDR3 length: 14 amino acids. Germline V CDR1 and CDR2: GTSNPN, SVGIG (reference sequence). Trimming cost V 5 bases and J 4 bases; bases outside gene matches: 5. The CDR3 region has the DNA TGTGCCTGGTGGGGACAGGGGCTTTACAATGAGCAGTTCTTC. Residues: CAWWGQGLYNEQFF.

This chain joins TRBV15 and TRBJ2-5; D unresolved. Germline assignment: CDR1 LNHNV and CDR2 YYDKDF (reference sequence). CDR3 length: 17 amino acids. V was clipped by 2 bases and J by 5 bases, with 21 bases between them. In DNA, the CDR3 is TGTGCCACCAGCAGACCGACACATCCTCAGTGGTTGGAGACCCAGTACTTC. As protein: CATSRPTHPQWLETQYF.

The rearrangement links TRBV29-1 to TRBJ2-7, with 9 positions matching TRBD2. The CDR3 runs 17 residues. Germline V CDR1 and CDR2: SQVTM, ANQGSEA. V gave up 1 base and J gave up 0 bases; unmatched junction bases: 10. The chain's CDR3 is CSVEGAGGHSSSYEQYF. CDR3 bases: TGCAGCGTTGAAGGAGCGGGGGGACATAGTAGCTCCTACGAGCAGTACTTC.

The chain uses TRBV16 and TRBJ1-1; D is unresolved. V was shortened by 0 bases and J by 0 bases, with 5 bases between the two germline ends. The CDR3 loop spans 14 amino acids. The V gene's germline CDR1 is KGHSY and CDR2 FQNENV. The CDR3: CASSQSVMNTEAFF. CDR3 nucleotide sequence: TGTGCCAGCAGCCAATCGGTCATGAACACTGAAGCTTTCTTT. Full variable domain (rest looked up from reference TRBV16 and TRBJ1-1): GEEVAQTPKHLVRGEGQKAKLYCAPIKGHSYVFWYQQVLKNEFKFLISFQNENVFDETGMPKERFSAKCLPNSPCSLEIQATKLEDSAVYFCASSQSVMNTEAFFGQGTRLTVV.

The V gene is TRBV5-1, the J gene TRBJ2-7, with D unclear. Trimming removed 0 bases from V and 6 bases from J, with 13 bases in between. There are 14 residues in the CDR3. Germline V CDR1 and CDR2: SGHRS, YFSETQ. The chain's CDR3 is CASSLAVPRSEQYF. CDR3 nucleotide sequence: TGCGCCAGCAGCTTGGCCGTCCCCCGGAGCGAGCAGTACTTC.

This clone came up a few times. The genes are TRBV2 and TRBJ1-1; 7 bases line up with TRBD1. Germline V gives CDR1 SNHLY, CDR2 FYNNEI. With 8 bases clipped from V and 0 bases from J, the junction kept 3 bases outside the gene matches. The CDR3 runs 13 residues. The CDR3 region is CASGTAMNTEAFF. The CDR3 DNA reads TGTGCCAGCGGGACAGCGATGAACACTGAAGCTTTCTTT.

The chain links TRBV30 to TRBJ1-2, with 7 bases identical to TRBD1. CDR3 length: 13 amino acids. The junction had 11 bases not matched to a gene; V was cut back by 7 bases and J by 6 bases. Germline assignment: CDR1 GTSNPN and CDR2 SVGIG (reference sequence). The DNA for the CDR3 is TGTGCCTCCTCATTCGAGGGGGCGCATGGCTACACCTTC. It yields the protein CASSFEGAHGYTF.

The V call is TRBV5-1, the J call TRBJ2-7; weak D call: TRBD1 (6 bases). This CDR3 has 15 residues. Trimming shortened V by 1 base and J by 4 bases, and 15 bases separated the two germline ends. CDR1 is SGHRS and CDR2 is YFSETQ in the germline V gene. DNA for the CDR3: TGCGCCAGCAGCTTGTCTGAGGCAGGGGTATACGAGCAGTACTTC. Amino acid sequence: CASSLSEAGVYEQYF.

The table lists this clone with a few counts. The J gene is TRBJ2-5, the V gene TRBV7-9; D is unclear. This CDR3 is 16 amino acids long. V lost 1 base and J lost 4, with 16 bases in between. Germline V gene lookup returns CDR1 SEHNR and CDR2 FQNEAQ (reference sequence). In DNA, the CDR3 is TGTGCCAGCAGCTTAGGGCAGAGCCTACCCCGAGAGACCCAGTACTTC. Translated: CASSLGQSLPRETQYF.

J is TRBJ2-2 and V is TRBV5-1; no clear D gene. Trimming stripped 1 base from V and 1 base from J, with 8 bases between. The CDR3 extends over 15 amino acids. The germline gives CDR1 SGHRS, CDR2 YFSETQ. CDR3 amino acids: CASSLWSENTGELFF. The DNA for the CDR3 is TGCGCCAGCAGCTTGTGGTCGGAGAACACCGGGGAGCTGTTTTTT.

The chain carries TRBV6-5 and TRBJ2-7; 7 bases are a match to TRBD1. This CDR3 region has 15 residues. Trimming removed 5 bases from V and 3 bases from J; junction bases left unmatched: 10. The germline V gene has CDR1 MNHEY and CDR2 SVGAGI. This chain's CDR3 is CASSRTGRADYEQYF. DNA of the CDR3: TGTGCCAGCAGTCGGACAGGACGGGCCGACTACGAGCAGTACTTC.

Only a few counts were recorded for this clone. The chain is built from TRBV5-6 and TRBJ2-2; 7 positions agree with TRBD1. Per germline, CDR1 SGHDT and CDR2 YYEEEE. The trim removed 4 bases at V and 5 bases at J, leaving 14 bases unmatched. The CDR3 length is 17 residues. The CDR3 DNA reads TGTGCCAGCAGCCGACAGGGCAGGGGGTTGGTGACCGGGGAGCTGTTTTTT. Translating it yields CASSRQGRGLVTGELFF.

The chain employs TRBV6-6 and TRBJ2-1; D not resolved. This CDR3 spans 15 amino acids. V lost 10 bases and J lost 0, with 16 bases in between. The germline gives CDR1 MNHNY, CDR2 SVGAGI (reference sequence). The CDR3 loop is CAIYPGGSSYNEQFF. CDR3 in DNA: TGTGCCATCTACCCGGGCGGAAGCTCCTACAATGAGCAGTTCTTC.

This chain links TRBV18 with TRBJ2-7; 8 bases agree with TRBD1. This CDR3 comprises 15 residues. Germline CDR1 and CDR2: KGHSH and LQKENI. The junction had 9 bases not matched to a gene; V was cut back by 6 bases and J by 2 bases. CDR3 loop: CASSTDRARTYEQYF. CDR3 bases: TGTGCCAGCTCTACGGACAGGGCAAGGACCTACGAGCAGTACTTC. Complete variable domain (other parts from reference TRBV18 and TRBJ2-7): NAGVMQNPRHLVRRRGQEARLRCSPMKGHSHVYWYRQLPEEGLKFMVYLQKENIIDESGMPKERFSAEFPKEGPSILRIQQVVRGDSAAYFCASSTDRARTYEQYFGPGTRLTVT.